These 9 T cell receptor beta chains were sequenced from one sample in a study of untreated major depressive disorder. This table comes from immunoSEQ multiplex PCR, and its TCRdb copy is limited to in-frame clones, with some not included. The sample records 21,000 or so clones, roughly 91% being singletons. The sample comprised CD4+ T cells from PBMCs. These receptors were taken from a man younger than 40 in good health.

CDR3 in amino acids: CASSPPVSVNTIYF. The CDR3 DNA sequence: TGTGCCAGCAGCCCCCCAGTTTCCGTAAACACCATATATTTT. The chain couples TRBV7-2 to TRBJ1-3; D is undetermined. V dropped 5 bases and J dropped 6 bases, with 14 bases sitting between them. Looked up from germline, CDR1 is SGHTA and CDR2 is FQGNSA. This CDR3 is 14 amino acids long.

The gene calls are TRBV27 and TRBJ2-7; TRBD2 might be the D (6 bases). The CDR3 runs 16 residues. Germline CDR1 is MNHEY and CDR2 is SMNVEV (reference sequence). Between the trimmed V and J ends, which lost 6 bases and 2 bases, there was a span of 20 bases. CDR3 protein: CASSPWVSGTPYEQYF. DNA of the CDR3: TGTGCCAGCAGCCCTTGGGTTTCCGGGACTCCCTACGAGCAGTACTTC.

The chain joins TRBV5-1 to TRBJ2-3; 9 bases match TRBD2. Looked up from germline, CDR1 is SGHRS and CDR2 is YFSETQ. CDR3 size: 19 residues. Unmatched junction bases numbered 13, after V lost 0 bases and J lost 2 bases. CDR3 residues: CASSLVVLAGVGATDTQYF. CDR3 coding DNA: TGCGCCAGCAGCTTGGTGGTGTTAGCGGGAGTTGGGGCCACAGATACGCAGTATTTT.

The chain couples TRBV9 to TRBJ1-2; unclear D gene. Looked up from germline, CDR1 is SGDLS and CDR2 is YYNGEE. The CDR3 is 13 residues long. V lost 3 bases to trimming and J lost 5 bases, with 11 bases between them. The DNA for the CDR3 is TGTGCCAGCAGCGCCGCAGGTGCATATGGCTACACCTTC. Its translation is CASSAAGAYGYTF.

J is TRBJ2-6 and V is TRBV18; D uncertain. Between the trimmed V and J ends, which lost 6 bases and 0 bases, there was a span of 6 bases. The V gene's germline CDR1 is KGHSH and CDR2 LQKENI. The CDR3 runs to 14 residues. Here the CDR3 reads CASSFSSGANVLTF. CDR3 sequence (DNA): TGTGCCAGCTCCTTTTCCTCTGGGGCCAACGTCCTGACTTTC.

V usage is TRBV7-2 and J usage is TRBJ2-7; D is undetermined. Germline V gene lookup returns CDR1 SGHTA and CDR2 FQGNSA. The CDR3 covers 14 residues. The V end lost 3 bases, the J end lost 5 bases, and 14 bases lay between the germline ends. CDR3 protein: CASSLSTGRDEQYF. As DNA, the CDR3 is TGTGCCAGCAGCTTGAGTACTGGACGGGACGAGCAGTACTTC.

The J gene is TRBJ2-1, the V gene TRBV25-1, with no clear D. V was clipped by 3 bases and J by 3 bases, with 3 bases between them. Germline CDR1 is MGHDK and CDR2 is SYGVNS. The CDR3 length is 12 residues. The CDR3 nucleotides are TGTGCCAGCAGTGAGTACTACAATGAGCAGTTCTTC. Translated, it gives CASSEYYNEQFF. The complete variable domain, with remaining parts taken from reference TRBV25-1 and TRBJ2-1, reads EADIYQTPRYLVIGTGKKITLECSQTMGHDKMYWYQQDPGMELHLIHYSYGVNSTEKGDLSSESTVSRIRTEHFPLTLESARPSHTSQYLCASSEYYNEQFFGPGTRLTVL.

This sequence joins TRBV6-1 and TRBJ2-7; 7 bases are shared with TRBD2. The CDR3 consists of 15 residues. The germline gives CDR1 MNHNS, CDR2 SASEGT. With V trimmed by 1 base and J by 6 bases, 9 bases remained unmatched. CDR3 coding DNA: TGTGCCAGCAGTGAAGACGCGGGAGTACGGGGCGAGCAGTACTTC. Residues: CASSEDAGVRGEQYF.

This chain uses TRBV29-1 with TRBJ2-2; 7 bases match TRBD2. This CDR3 contains 15 residues. The germline gives CDR1 SQVTM, CDR2 ANQGSEA. Trimming cost V 7 bases and J 2 bases; bases outside gene matches: 10. In DNA, the CDR3 is TGCAGCGCGCTGTCGGGACTAATTAACACCGGGGAGCTGTTTTTT. This translates into CSALSGLINTGELFF.